These 31 T cell receptor beta chains came from one sample sequenced in a study of blood T cells in healthy people across ages. Sample-barcoded 5' priming and a J-beta primer mix drove a second PCR of about 6 to 12 cycles. A single record per CDR3 protein comes from TCRdb applying MiXCR to the 5' RACE reads. The sample has some 1.6 million distinct CDR3 sequences, 34% seen once. Sequencing used blood. All receptors derive from a woman in her twenties or thirties in good health.

This sequence joins TRBV6-2 or TRBV6-3 and TRBJ1-1; TRBD1 is a possible D gene (5 bases). The V end lost 6 bases, the J end lost 4 bases, and 18 bases lay between the germline ends. There are 15 residues in the CDR3. Germline V gene sequence: CDR1 MNHEY, CDR2 SVGEGT. The CDR3 loop is CASSPGPAKATEAFF. For the CDR3, the DNA is TGTGCCAGCAGCCCGGGGCCGGCTAAGGCCACTGAAGCTTTCTTT.

The chain recombines TRBV20-1 with TRBJ1-4, with TRBD1 identical over 8 bases. Germline loops: CDR1 DFQATT, CDR2 SNEGSKA (reference sequence). The CDR3 runs to 12 residues. The CDR3 loop is CGSGGSNEKLFF. In DNA, the CDR3 is TGCGGGTCAGGGGGCTCTAATGAAAAACTGTTTTTT.

This clonotype turned up a few times. This rearrangement joins TRBV7-2 to TRBJ2-1; a weak D match, TRBD2 (6 bases). Trimming took off 3 bases at V and 14 bases at J, with 14 bases between the two ends. Germline loops: CDR1 SGHTA, CDR2 FQGNSA. The CDR3 totals 12 residues. CDR3 DNA: TGTGCCAGCAGCTTGCCGGGGCGGAGGGAGTTCTTC. Translated, it gives CASSLPGRREFF.

This clonotype has ten or more counts. The chain links TRBV7-9 to TRBJ1-6, with D maybe TRBD1 (5 bases). The CDR3 is made up of 16 amino acids. Trimming removed 1 base at V and 0 bases at J, with 7 bases between. The germline V gene has CDR1 SEHNR and CDR2 FQNEAQ (reference sequence). CDR3: CASSLGGSSYNSPLHF. The CDR3 DNA reads TGTGCCAGCAGCTTAGGGGGGAGCTCCTATAATTCACCCCTCCACTTT.

A remark on this clonotype: It may be a read error: a sequence one base away is much more abundant. The chain combines TRBV4-1 with TRBJ2-1, with D perhaps TRBD1 or TRBD2 (5 bases each). The CDR3 is 15 amino acids. Trimming pared 4 bases from V and 7 bases from J, leaving 17 bases between. Germline CDR1 and CDR2: MGHRA and YSYEKL. The DNA of the CDR3 is TGCGCCAGCAGCCGAGAGGGGTTGGAGGCGAATGAGCAGTTCTTC. It yields the protein CASSREGLEANEQFF.

The gene calls are TRBV15 and TRBJ2-1, with 11 bases aligning to TRBD1. This CDR3 is built from 17 residues. Per germline, CDR1 LNHNV and CDR2 YYDKDF (reference sequence). V lost 3 bases and J lost 5; bases outside the gene matches: 9. The DNA for the CDR3 is TGTGCCACCAGCAGGCATACCGGGACAGGGGGTAACAATGAGCAGTTCTTC. Its protein product is CATSRHTGTGGNNEQFF.

The CDR3 is CSVVRPDTDTQYF. In DNA, the CDR3 is TGCAGCGTGGTCCGGCCAGACACAGATACGCAGTATTTT. This chain uses TRBV29-1 with TRBJ2-3; no clear D gene. CDR1 SQVTM and CDR2 ANQGSEA come from the germline V gene. Deletions cut 6 bases from V and 2 bases from J, with 12 bases between. CDR3 size: 13 residues.

This clonotype was picked up a small number of times. The chain uses TRBV20-1 and TRBJ2-7; 11 bases line up with TRBD2. Germline CDR1 is DFQATT and CDR2 is SNEGSKA (reference sequence). The junction had 7 bases not matched to a gene; V was cut back by 4 bases and J by 2 bases. The CDR3 is 15 amino acids. In DNA form, the CDR3 reads TGCAGTGCTATATCGACTAGCGGGAAGACCTACGAGCAGTACTTC. Translating gives CSAISTSGKTYEQYF.

V and J are TRBV7-2 and TRBJ2-3; tentatively, D is TRBD2 (6 bases). In germline, CDR1 is SGHTA, CDR2 FQGNSA. The CDR3 length is 15 residues. The V end lost 3 bases, the J end lost 7 bases, and 17 bases lay between the germline ends. In DNA, the CDR3 is TGTGCCAGCAGCTTCGAGGGGAGGAGACAGAATACGCAGTATTTT. The encoded protein is CASSFEGRRQNTQYF.

This chain links TRBV5-4 with TRBJ2-3; 7 bases match TRBD2. V shed 4 bases and J 2 bases; nucleotides not matched to a gene: 7. Germline CDR1 is SGHNT and CDR2 is YYREEE (reference sequence). The CDR3 consists of 15 residues. CDR3 bases: TGTGCCAGCAGCCCAAGCGGGAAAGTCACAGATACGCAGTATTTT. Amino acids: CASSPSGKVTDTQYF.

This clonotype has a count of ten or more. The genes are TRBV28 and TRBJ2-3; possibly TRBD2 for D (5 bases). The CDR3 covers 14 residues. The V end was cut by 3 bases, the J end by 0 bases, with 7 bases between. Germline lookup yields CDR1 MDHEN and CDR2 SYDVKM. This CDR3 reads CASSFPGSTDTQYF. Here the CDR3 DNA reads TGTGCCAGCAGTTTTCCGGGAAGCACAGATACGCAGTATTTT.

The chain carries TRBV6-5 and TRBJ2-7; the match to TRBD1 covers 8 bases. The CDR3 is 13 amino acids. Losses at the gene ends were 6 bases for V and 5 bases for J; bases not matched to a gene: 6. Germline assignment: CDR1 MNHEY and CDR2 SVGAGI. Here the CDR3 reads CASRTRRGHEQYF. In DNA form, the CDR3 reads TGTGCCAGCAGGACCCGCAGGGGGCACGAGCAGTACTTC.

This clonotype came up a few times. The CDR3 loop reads CASSLVPGSELFF. The CDR3 DNA reads as TGTGCCAGCAGCTTAGTGCCGGGGTCGGAACTGTTTTTT. The rearrangement uses TRBV7-9 and TRBJ1-4, with unresolved D. V lost 1 base, J lost 12 bases, and 12 bases lay in between. This CDR3 spans 13 amino acids. Per germline, CDR1 SEHNR and CDR2 FQNEAQ (reference sequence).

This clonotype was seen more than once but under ten times. Here the CDR3 reads CASSDGGGTGFYEQYF. The CDR3 DNA reads as TGTGCCAGCAGCGATGGTGGAGGGACAGGGTTCTACGAGCAGTACTTC. The rearrangement uses TRBV5-6 and TRBJ2-7; 9 bases are a match to TRBD1. After removal of 4 bases from V and 3 bases from J, the junction contained 11 bases not matched to a gene. The CDR3 consists of 16 residues. Per germline, CDR1 SGHDT and CDR2 YYEEEE.

This clonotype showed up just a few times. The gene calls are TRBV5-8 and TRBJ1-2, with D unclear. There are 13 residues in the CDR3. The V and J ends lost 2 bases and 4 bases respectively, with 9 bases between them. Looked up from germline, CDR1 is SGHTS and CDR2 is YDEGEE. The CDR3 nucleotides read TGTGCCAGCAGCTTAACCAGTGGCTATGGCTACACCTTC. Its translation is CASSLTSGYGYTF.

The chain employs TRBV6-1 and TRBJ2-6; D is possibly TRBD2 (6 bases). This CDR3 is 15 amino acids long. Trimming removed 1 base at V and 7 bases at J, with 11 bases between. Germline values: CDR1 MNHNS, CDR2 SASEGT. This chain's CDR3 is CASSEGGVGANVLTF. The CDR3 nucleotides are TGTGCCAGCAGTGAAGGGGGGGTAGGCGCCAACGTCCTGACTTTC.

This clonotype was seen only a few times. V and J are TRBV29-1 and TRBJ2-5; 8 bases are shared with TRBD2. This CDR3 contains 14 residues. The trim removed 7 bases at V and 5 bases at J, leaving 12 bases unmatched. Germline V gene lookup returns CDR1 SQVTM and CDR2 ANQGSEA. CDR3 region: CSGSGEPSRETQYF. CDR3 in DNA: TGCAGCGGTAGCGGGGAGCCCTCCCGGGAGACCCAGTACTTC. Combining the CDR3 with reference TRBV29-1 and TRBJ2-5 gives the whole variable domain SAVISQKPSRDICQRGTSLTIQCQVDSQVTMMFWYRQQPGQSLTLIATANQGSEATYESGFVIDKFPISRPNLTFSTLTVSNMSPEDSSIYLCSGSGEPSRETQYFGPGTRLLVL.

This clonotype has only a few counts. CDR3 in amino acids: CASSSGQGGIYEQYF. The CDR3, as DNA: TGTGCCAGCAGCTCAGGACAGGGAGGTATCTACGAGCAGTACTTC. The V gene is TRBV11-2, the J gene TRBJ2-7, with TRBD1 matching over 8 bases. Germline assignment: CDR1 SGHAT and CDR2 FQNNGV. Trimming took 4 bases from V and 3 from J; bases not matched to a gene: 8. The CDR3 consists of 15 residues. The variable domain in full, with the rest retrieved from reference TRBV11-2 and TRBJ2-7, is EAGVAQSPRYKIIEKRQSVAFWCNPISGHATLYWYQQILGQGPKLLIQFQNNGVVDDSQLPKDRFSAERLKGVDSTLKIQPAKLEDSAVYLCASSSGQGGIYEQYFGPGTRLTVT.

The chain uses TRBV12-3 or TRBV12-4 and TRBJ2-3; 10 positions match TRBD1. The CDR3 length is 15 residues. The V and J ends lost 6 bases and 4 bases, in that order; junction bases with no gene match: 7. CDR3: CASRGDRGTPDTQYF. The DNA for the CDR3 is TGTGCCAGCAGAGGGGACAGGGGAACTCCAGATACGCAGTATTTT.

This chain uses TRBV20-1 with TRBJ2-4; TRBD2 agrees at 7 bases. The germline V gene encodes CDR1 DFQATT and CDR2 SNEGSKA (reference sequence). The CDR3 consists of 17 residues. J was trimmed by 9 bases and V by 0 bases; bases with no gene match: 17. The CDR3 loop is CSAREARASGWESIQYF. CDR3 sequence (DNA): TGCAGTGCTAGAGAAGCCAGGGCTAGCGGTTGGGAAAGCATTCAGTACTTC.

Regarding this clonotype: One junction end disagrees with the germline gene, perhaps due to a read error. CDR3 protein: CAGSPRTDYGYTF. For the CDR3, the DNA is TGTGCCGGCTCACCACGGACAGACTATGGCTACACCTTC. This chain links TRBV18 with TRBJ1-2; possible D gene TRBD1, 6 bases. The CDR3 sequence is 13 residues long. Germline loops: CDR1 KGHSH, CDR2 LQKENI.

The J gene is TRBJ2-1, the V gene TRBV13; 8 bases are shared with TRBD2. CDR3 length equals 15 residues. Trimming cost V 8 bases and J 3 bases; bases outside gene matches: 9. Germline CDR1 is PRHDT and CDR2 is FYEKMQ (reference sequence). CDR3: CASGLRTSFYNEQFF. CDR3 in DNA: TGTGCCAGCGGCCTTCGGACTAGCTTCTACAATGAGCAGTTCTTC.

There are many counts of this clonotype. The J gene is TRBJ2-7, the V gene TRBV4-2, with TRBD2 identical over 11 bases. In germline, CDR1 is LGHNA, CDR2 YNFKEQ. This CDR3 is built from 15 residues. The J segment lost 2 bases and the V segment lost 4 bases, leaving 4 bases of the junction unmatched. CDR3 coding DNA: TGTGCCAGCAGCCTTAGCGGGGGGGCCGCCTACGAGCAGTACTTC. Protein product: CASSLSGGAAYEQYF.

On this clonotype itself: One junction end disagrees with the germline gene, perhaps due to a read error. This chain uses TRBV20-1 with TRBJ1-2, with a tentative D call TRBD1 (5 bases). Germline V gene data show CDR1 as DFQATT and CDR2 as SNEGSKA (reference sequence). The CDR3 extends over 14 amino acids. The CDR3 sequence: CSVQDTPGTYRYTF. The CDR3 nucleotides are TGCAGTGTTCAGGACACCCCTGGAACCTATCGCTACACCTTC.

This rearrangement joins TRBV20-1 to TRBJ1-2, with D possibly being TRBD1 (6 bases). The CDR3 runs 17 residues. V was clipped by 3 bases and J by 2 bases, with 22 bases between them. CDR1 is DFQATT, CDR2 SNEGSKA, per germline (reference sequence). The CDR3, as DNA: TGCAGTGCTAGCGGGGGCAGGTCCCAATCAATCAACTATGGCTACACCTTC. Amino acid sequence: CSASGGRSQSINYGYTF.

In its sample, this clonotype was seen a few times. This rearrangement joins TRBV5-1 to TRBJ1-1; D is ambiguous. The CDR3 runs to 15 residues. Germline CDR1 is SGHRS and CDR2 is YFSETQ. Trimming stripped 0 bases from V and 3 bases from J, with 12 bases between. CDR3 in amino acids: CASSLAGQTDTEAFF. As DNA, the CDR3 is TGCGCCAGCAGCTTGGCCGGGCAGACGGACACTGAAGCTTTCTTT.

This chain uses TRBV2 with TRBJ2-5, with 10 bases identical to TRBD2. The CDR3 extends over 13 amino acids. J was trimmed by 2 bases and V by 7 bases; bases with no gene match: 1. Germline V gene data show CDR1 as SNHLY and CDR2 as FYNNEI. DNA for the CDR3: TGTGCCAGCAAAGCGGGGGGGCAAGAGACCCAGTACTTC. Protein: CASKAGGQETQYF.

V is TRBV2 and J is TRBJ1-6; D possibly corresponds to TRBD1 (6 bases). The CDR3 has 14 amino acids. Germline V gene sequence: CDR1 SNHLY, CDR2 FYNNEI. V gave up 4 bases and J gave up 10 bases, with 14 bases separating them. The CDR3 here is CASSVRTVRSPLHF. The CDR3 DNA follows: TGTGCCAGCAGTGTCAGGACAGTAAGGTCACCCCTCCACTTT.

This sequence joins TRBV11-3 and TRBJ2-1, with 10 bases fitting TRBD2. V was pared by 4 bases and J by 2 bases, with 5 bases of the junction left unmatched. The CDR3 contains 16 residues. CDR1 and CDR2 (germline): SGHNT, YENEEA. CDR3 region: CASSSSTSGPYNEQFF. The CDR3 bases are TGTGCCAGCAGCTCGTCGACTAGCGGGCCCTACAATGAGCAGTTCTTC.

The V call is TRBV6-1, the J call TRBJ1-2, with 12 nucleotides matching TRBD1. The ends lost 7 bases at V and 4 bases at J; junction bases unmatched: 19. This CDR3 contains 19 residues. Germline lookup yields CDR1 MNHNS and CDR2 SASEGT. The CDR3 sequence is CASTADDRDRGPLIYGYTF. CDR3 DNA sequence: TGTGCCAGCACCGCTGATGACCGGGACAGGGGGCCCCTAATCTATGGCTACACCTTC.

The V and J genes are TRBV2 and TRBJ1-1; D is undetermined. The CDR3 contains 17 residues. Trimming cost V 5 bases and J 2 bases, with 21 bases left between them. CDR1 and CDR2 from the germline V gene are SNHLY and FYNNEI. DNA for the CDR3: TGTGCCAGCAGTCTAAGGACGGACGTATTCCTAAACACTGAAGCTTTCTTT. It yields the protein CASSLRTDVFLNTEAFF.